Listed below are T cell receptor beta chains from one sample, sequenced in a study of cytomegalovirus exposure and HLA in healthy donors. Libraries were prepared by immunoSEQ multiplex PCR; TCRdb keeps only in-frame clonotypes and omits some of them. The sample has around 170,000 clones, 75% to 85% seen once. The specimen was PBMCs. The receptors were gathered from a man between 18 and 29 years old in good health and CMV-seronegative. Each CDR3 is given with its conserved first and last residue. A D gene is named only where the DNA matches it firmly. Rows may omit the clone size; those that give it use once, few, many or a size class.

d_call	v_call	clone_size	j_call	cdr3_nt	cdr3_aa
-	TRBV7-3	-	TRBJ2-7	TGTGCCAGCAGCAGTGGGGCAGGACCATCCTACGAGCAGTACTTC	CASSSGAGPSYEQYF
-	TRBV7-2	-	TRBJ1-1	TGTGCCAGCAGCTTAGTCGGAGGGTACACTGAAGCTTTCTTT	CASSLVGGYTEAFF
TRBD1	TRBV2	-	TRBJ1-1	TGTGCCAGCAAACCACAGGGGCGGAACACTGAAGCTTTCTTT	CASKPQGRNTEAFF
-	TRBV7-8	-	TRBJ1-5	TGTGCCAGCAGCTTAATTCCTGGCCAGTTCAATCAGCCCCAGCATTTT	CASSLIPGQFNQPQHF
-	TRBV6-1	-	TRBJ2-4	TGTGCCAGTAGGACTACTTCACTAGCCAAAAACATTCAGTACTTC	CASRTTSLAKNIQYF
TRBD1	TRBV4-1	-	TRBJ2-3	TGCGCCAGCAGTAACAGGGACAGGAGTAGCACAGATACGCAGTATTTT	CASSNRDRSSTDTQYF
-	TRBV5-5	once	TRBJ2-1	TGTGCCAGCAGCTTGACGGTCCGCGGAGAGCAGTTCTTC	CASSLTVRGEQFF
-	TRBV7-8	-	TRBJ2-7	TGTGCCAGCAGCCCCGTAGGGGGGGGCTACGAGCAGTACTTC	CASSPVGGGYEQYF
-	TRBV2	once	TRBJ2-5	TGTGCCAGCAGTCCGATCGGTAGGAGGCAGTACTTC	CASSPIGRRQYF
-	TRBV7-2	-	TRBJ1-6	TGTGCCAGCAGCCTCCGAACCTTTGGGGGGGCACAGTCACCCCTCCACTTT	CASSLRTFGGAQSPLHF
-	TRBV28	-	TRBJ1-1	TGTGCCAGCAGTTTAAGCGGGGGGCAAGGGACTGAAGCTTTCTTT	CASSLSGGQGTEAFF
TRBD1	TRBV4-3	-	TRBJ1-2	TGCGCCAGCAGCCGCCAACAGGGGATCTATGGCTACACCTTC	CASSRQQGIYGYTF
TRBD1	TRBV5-5	few	TRBJ1-1	TGTGCCAGCAGCTTGCGCCAGACAGGGGGAACTGAAGCTTTCTTT	CASSLRQTGGTEAFF
-	TRBV5-1	-	TRBJ1-1	TGCGCCAGCAGCTTGGCTTCAGGTGAAGCTTTCTTT	CASSLASGEAFF
TRBD1	TRBV6-6	-	TRBJ1-2	TGTGCCAGCAGTGCCCCGGGACAGGGCCTCGGTGGCTACACCTTC	CASSAPGQGLGGYTF
TRBD1	TRBV6-6	-	TRBJ1-1	TGTGCCAGCAGTGAGGGACAGGAGGCTGAAGCTTTCTTT	CASSEGQEAEAFF
TRBD1	TRBV7-2	-	TRBJ1-2	TGTGCCAGCAGCCAGCCGGGACAGGACTATGGCTACACCTTC	CASSQPGQDYGYTF
-	TRBV4-2	-	TRBJ2-3	TGTGCCAGCAGCCACTATGGCGGGCTCGAAGCTACGCAGTATTTT	CASSHYGGLEATQYF
-	TRBV5-3	-	TRBJ1-1	TGTGCCAGAAACGGACAGAACGAAGCTTTCTTT	CARNGQNEAFF
-	TRBV7-2	-	TRBJ2-5	TGTGCCAGCAGCCAGGGGTATCAAGAGACCCAGTACTTC	CASSQGYQETQYF
-	TRBV6-1	-	TRBJ1-1	TGTGCCAGCAGCCCAAGAACAAGTTTGAACACTGAAGCTTTCTTT	CASSPRTSLNTEAFF
-	TRBV5-1	-	TRBJ2-3	TGCGCCAGCAGCTCGGCAGATACGCAGTATTTT	CASSSADTQYF
-	TRBV2	-	TRBJ2-3	TGTGCCAGCCTCAACAGTGACCTAAGCACAGATACGCAGTATTTT	CASLNSDLSTDTQYF
-	TRBV7-9	once	TRBJ2-7	TGTGCCAGCAGCCCTCTAGGGGGTAGCTCCTACGAGCAGTACTTC	CASSPLGGSSYEQYF
TRBD1	TRBV30	-	TRBJ2-1	TGTGCCTGGATAGGGACAGGGAAGCCGGTGAATGAGCAGTTCTTC	CAWIGTGKPVNEQFF
-	TRBV2	-	TRBJ2-7	TGTGCCAGCACCGACCCAAAATCAGGGTATCGGGCCTACGAGCAGTACTTC	CASTDPKSGYRAYEQYF
-	TRBV18	-	TRBJ2-3	TGTGCCAGCTCACCAGTCTATAAGGAGGGCACAGATACGCAGTATTTT	CASSPVYKEGTDTQYF
-	TRBV30	-	TRBJ2-7	TGTGCCTGGAGTAACGGGGTCAAAAGCTCCTACGAGCAGTACTTC	CAWSNGVKSSYEQYF
-	TRBV6-4	-	TRBJ1-1	TGTGCCAGCAGTCCCCCCTCTACGGGGGGCACTGAAGCTTTCTTT	CASSPPSTGGTEAFF
-	TRBV2	-	TRBJ1-2	TGTGCCAGCAGCCAACAGGGTCTGGGGAACTATGGCTACACCTTC	CASSQQGLGNYGYTF
-	TRBV2	-	TRBJ2-5	TGTGCCAGCAGTCCGGGACAATCGGAGACCCAGTACTTC	CASSPGQSETQYF
-	TRBV18	-	TRBJ2-6	TGTGCCAGCTCATCCTCGGTCTCTGGGGCCAACGTCCTGACTTTC	CASSSSVSGANVLTF
TRBD1	TRBV30	once	TRBJ2-7	TGTGCCTGGAGTGGGGACAGCCAAACCTACGAGCAGTACTTC	CAWSGDSQTYEQYF
-	TRBV6-1	few	TRBJ1-5	TGTGCCAGCAGTTTGTTGCCGGTTGGGGCTCAGCCCCAGCATTTT	CASSLLPVGAQPQHF
-	TRBV7-9	-	TRBJ1-6	TGTGCCAGCAGCTTAACAGGGACTAGATCACCCCTCCACTTT	CASSLTGTRSPLHF